The 17 T cell receptor beta chains in this list originate from one sample, sequenced in a study of blood T cells in healthy people across ages. A J-beta primer mix and a sample-barcoded 5' primer were used in a second PCR of roughly 7 to 12 cycles. TCRdb used MiXCR to reprocess the 5' RACE reads, holding one entry per CDR3 protein. The table records around 990,000 distinct CDR3 sequences, roughly two fifths of them present only once. Sequenced material: blood. Receptors were obtained from a man younger than 35 in good health.

Here the CDR3 DNA reads TGTGCCAGCAACGCCGGGACAGAGATCAATCAGCCCCAGCATTTT. Protein product: CASNAGTEINQPQHF. The rearrangement joins TRBV6-5 to TRBJ1-5; 7 positions agree with TRBD1. V shed 7 bases and J 3 bases; nucleotides not matched to a gene: 9. Germline V gene lookup returns CDR1 MNHEY and CDR2 SVGAGI. This CDR3 contains 15 residues.

J is TRBJ1-3 and V is TRBV7-2; D uncertain. CDR1 and CDR2 (germline): SGHTA, FQGNSA. The CDR3 loop spans 16 amino acids. The germline V and J ends were trimmed by 0 bases and 0 bases, with 9 bases remaining between them. Here the CDR3 DNA reads TGTGCCAGCAGCTTAGCTGTCGTTGGCTCTGGAAACACCATATATTTT. Encoded protein: CASSLAVVGSGNTIYF.

On this clonotype itself: Being one base from a much bigger clone, this may be a read error. The chain is built from TRBV7-2 and TRBJ1-2, with D uncertain. This CDR3 region has 14 residues. CDR1 and CDR2 from the germline V gene are SGHTA and FQGNSA. The CDR3 loop is CVSSLEGADYGYTF. Written as DNA, the CDR3 is TGTGTCAGCAGCTTAGAGGGAGCGGACTATGGCTACACCTTC.

This clonotype was found a few times. The chain uses TRBV5-1 and TRBJ1-5; D ambiguous. The CDR3 is 14 amino acids. Looked up from germline, CDR1 is SGHRS and CDR2 is YFSETQ. Trimming removed 4 bases at V and 5 bases at J, with 13 bases between. CDR3 nucleotides: TGCGCCAGCAGCCTCGACCGCCTGGATCAGCCCCAGCATTTT. Its translation is CASSLDRLDQPQHF.

This clonotype came up a few times. This sequence joins TRBV20-1 and TRBJ1-1; D is unresolved. Germline assignment: CDR1 DFQATT and CDR2 SNEGSKA (reference sequence). The CDR3 consists of 13 residues. The V end was cut by 5 bases, the J end by 1 base, with 11 bases between. The CDR3 sequence: CSAGRQGNTEAFF. In DNA form, the CDR3 reads TGCAGTGCTGGGCGTCAAGGGAACACTGAAGCTTTCTTT.

The chain combines TRBV24-1 with TRBJ2-1; 13 positions agree with TRBD2. Looked up from germline, CDR1 is KGHDR and CDR2 is SFDVKD. Losses at the gene ends were 4 bases for V and 0 bases for J; bases not matched to a gene: 11. The CDR3 is made up of 20 amino acids. The CDR3, as DNA: TGTGCCACCAGTGACCGGACTAGCGGGGGAACCTCGAGCTCCTACAATGAGCAGTTCTTC. It translates to CATSDRTSGGTSSSYNEQFF.

The rearrangement links TRBV30 to TRBJ1-1; D ambiguous. The V end was cut by 2 bases, the J end by 1 base, with 11 bases between. Germline CDR1 reads GTSNPN; CDR2 reads SVGIG (reference sequence). The CDR3 covers 14 residues. CDR3: CAWSWLQRNTEAFF. The CDR3 bases are TGTGCCTGGAGTTGGTTACAGAGGAACACTGAAGCTTTCTTT. The variable domain in full, completed from reference TRBV30 and TRBJ1-1, reads SQTIHQWPATLVQPVGSPLSLECTVEGTSNPNLYWYRQAAGRGLQLLFYSVGIGQISSEVPQNLSASRPQDRQFILSSKKLLLSDSGFYLCAWSWLQRNTEAFFGQGTRLTVV.

The chain employs TRBV9 and TRBJ2-3, with D perhaps matching TRBD2 (6 bases). CDR1 is SGDLS, CDR2 YYNGEE, per germline. V lost 0 bases and J lost 0, with 11 bases in between. The CDR3 is made up of 16 amino acids. CDR3 nucleotides: TGTGCCAGCAGCGTAGATGTTGGGGGGAGCACAGATACGCAGTATTTT. The encoded protein is CASSVDVGGSTDTQYF.

This clonotype was found many times. The rearrangement joins TRBV29-1 to TRBJ1-4; 9 bases align to TRBD1. This CDR3 comprises 13 residues. CDR1 SQVTM and CDR2 ANQGSEA come from the germline V gene. The V and J ends lost 6 bases and 4 bases, in that order; junction bases with no gene match: 3. CDR3 in amino acids: CSVGQGSNEKLFF. The CDR3 DNA is TGCAGCGTGGGACAGGGTAGTAATGAAAAACTGTTTTTT.

V is TRBV20-1 and J is TRBJ1-2; D uncertain. Germline loops: CDR1 DFQATT, CDR2 SNEGSKA (reference sequence). CDR3 length: 12 amino acids. V lost 6 bases to trimming and J lost 4 bases, with 12 bases between them. CDR3 nucleotide sequence: TGCAGTGCCGAACCGGGGTTCTATGGCTACACCTTC. Its protein is CSAEPGFYGYTF.

This chain connects TRBV4-3 to TRBJ2-7; tentatively, D is TRBD2 (5 bases). V lost 3 bases to trimming and J lost 6 bases, with 6 bases between them. This CDR3 has 11 residues. CDR1 is LGHNA and CDR2 is YSLEER in the germline V gene. CDR3 residues: CASSHGVEQYF. The CDR3 DNA follows: TGCGCCAGCAGCCACGGGGTCGAGCAGTACTTC.

CDR3 in DNA: TGTGCCACCAGTGATCCCCAGGACAGCATTAATGAGCAGTACTTC. It yields the protein CATSDPQDSINEQYF. This chain connects TRBV24-1 to TRBJ2-7; D might be TRBD1 (6 bases). Trimming removed 3 bases at V and 7 bases at J, with 18 bases between. In germline, CDR1 is KGHDR, CDR2 SFDVKD. The CDR3 is made up of 15 amino acids.

The V gene is TRBV28, the J gene TRBJ2-5; no clear D. Trimming cost V 6 bases and J 2 bases, with 16 bases left between them. The germline CDR1 and CDR2 sequences are MDHEN and SYDVKM. The CDR3 is made up of 15 amino acids. Here the CDR3 reads CASSPEAVWQETQYF. The CDR3 DNA sequence: TGTGCCAGCAGCCCAGAGGCGGTTTGGCAAGAGACCCAGTACTTC. The complete variable domain, with remaining parts taken from reference TRBV28 and TRBJ2-5, reads DVKVTQSSRYLVKRTGEKVFLECVQDMDHENMFWYRQDPGLGLRLIYFSYDVKMKEKGDIPEGYSVSREKKERFSLILESASTNQTSMYLCASSPEAVWQETQYFGPGTRLLVL.

This clonotype has only a few counts. The chain employs TRBV6-1 and TRBJ2-3; D is uncertain. With 7 bases removed from V and 0 bases from J, the gap between germline ends came to 17 bases. Germline V gene lookup returns CDR1 MNHNS and CDR2 SASEGT. This CDR3 has 16 residues. CDR3 loop: CASKKEFSLSTDTQYF. The CDR3 nucleotides are TGTGCCAGCAAAAAGGAGTTTTCGCTTAGCACAGATACGCAGTATTTT.

This clonotype occurred many times. The chain joins TRBV20-1 to TRBJ1-2; no reliable D call. This CDR3 spans 17 amino acids. The germline V gene encodes CDR1 DFQATT and CDR2 SNEGSKA (reference sequence). Deletions cut 0 bases from V and 0 bases from J, with 17 bases between. The CDR3 here is CSAREGSYLRANYGYTF. In DNA form, the CDR3 reads TGCAGTGCTAGAGAAGGTTCTTATCTTAGAGCTAACTATGGCTACACCTTC.

This clonotype showed up many times. The chain carries TRBV20-1 and TRBJ2-1; 7 bases agree with TRBD2. There are 14 residues in the CDR3. The germline V gene has CDR1 DFQATT and CDR2 SNEGSKA (reference sequence). V gave up 3 bases and J gave up 6 bases; unmatched junction bases: 8. CDR3 region: CSARDQGGRNEQFF. The DNA for the CDR3 is TGCAGTGCTAGGGACCAGGGAGGGCGCAATGAGCAGTTCTTC.

In this sample, this clonotype turned up many times. This chain uses TRBV5-6 with TRBJ2-1, with a tentative D call TRBD2 (6 bases). The CDR3 loop spans 15 amino acids. Trimming shortened V by 2 bases and J by 3 bases, and 12 bases separated the two germline ends. The germline CDR1 and CDR2 sequences are SGHDT and YYEEEE. CDR3 loop: CASSLGGTLYNEQFF. DNA for the CDR3: TGTGCCAGCAGCTTAGGAGGGACCCTCTACAATGAGCAGTTCTTC.